This T cell receptor (beta chain) was identified during a study of breast tumors, draining lymph nodes, adjacent tissues. To note about this clonotype: Its antigen is still unknown.

TCRdb reanalysed the multiplex PCR reads using MiXCR and keeps one entry per CDR3 protein. The sample includes some 14,000 distinct CDR3 sequences, roughly 55% of them seen just once. Broader study findings: Findings are consistent with lymph node origin and intratumoral expansion of most tumor T cells. Tumors had less TCR diversity than lymph nodes, more than nontumor tissue.

Trimming shortened V by 5 bases and J by 15 bases, and 17 bases separated the two germline ends. The CDR3 runs 12 residues. In germline, CDR1 is SGHAT, CDR2 FQNNGV. The specimen was tumor-adjacent breast tissue. The chain combines TRBV11-2 with TRBJ2-1; the D is unclear. The sequence derives from a female donor with breast cancer. Some clones in this sample may be carry-over from other donors' samples. The CDR3 DNA follows: TGTGCCAGCAGCCCACAATACAATGCGCGGTTCTTC. Translated: CASSPQYNARFF.